The rows below give T cell receptor beta chains drawn from one sample of a study of blood T cell repertoires in COVID-19. Profiled with immunoSEQ multiplex PCR; TCRdb holds only in-frame clones, not every one. This table holds around 300,000 clones, about 93% found once. The sequencing input was PBMCs or T cells enriched from blood (not recorded which). The receptors stem from a woman in her thirties who had recovered from COVID-19. Both conserved end residues are part of each CDR3. A D gene is named only where the DNA matches it firmly. Only some rows state a clone size, as once, few, many or a class for expanded clones.

>TRBD2|few|TRBV7-2|TRBJ2-3
TGTGCCAGCAGCCCCCGACTAGCGGGCACAGATACGCAGTATTTT
CASSPRLAGTDTQYF
>TRBD2|once|TRBV24-1|TRBJ2-1
TGTGCCACCAGTGGCACAGCGGGAGGATCGGGCAATGAGCAGTTCTTC
CATSGTAGGSGNEQFF
>TRBD2|.|TRBV7-2|TRBJ2-7
TGTGCCAGCAGCTTAGGAGGAGGACTAGGCGCCTACGAGCAGTACTTC
CASSLGGGLGAYEQYF
>TRBD2|.|TRBV9|TRBJ2-5
TGTGCCAGCAGCGCCCTCGGGACTAGCGGGAGCGCGGGAGAGACCCAGTACTTC
CASSALGTSGSAGETQYF
>TRBD2|.|TRBV10-3|TRBJ2-2
TGTGCCATCACTAGCGGGAACACCGGGGAGCTGTTTTTT
CAITSGNTGELFF
>TRBD1|.|TRBV6-1|TRBJ1-5
TGTGCCAGCAGTGATGGCCGGACAGGGAATATGGATCAGCCCCAGCATTTT
CASSDGRTGNMDQPQHF
>TRBD1|.|TRBV24-1|TRBJ1-5
TGTGCCACCAGTGATGGACAGGGGGGCAATCAGCCCCAGCATTTT
CATSDGQGGNQPQHF
>TRBD2|.|TRBV9|TRBJ2-3
TGTGCCAGCAGCAGAGGGGGGACTAGCGGGGAAGATACGCAGTATTTT
CASSRGGTSGEDTQYF
>.|.|TRBV6-5|TRBJ1-3
TGTGCCACCGCCATGGAGGGCATCTCTGGAAACACCATATATTTT
CATAMEGISGNTIYF
>TRBD2|.|TRBV11-3|TRBJ2-1
TGTGCCAGCAGCACGTATGGCGGGACTAGCGGGAGGAATGAGCAGTTCTTC
CASSTYGGTSGRNEQFF
>.|.|TRBV19|TRBJ1-1
TGTGCCAGTAGTCGGTTGTTAGGCAGGGGCCAGGACACTGAAGCTTTCTTT
CASSRLLGRGQDTEAFF
>.|.|TRBV19|TRBJ1-5
TGTGCCAGTAGATCATACAGAGAGAGCAATCAGCCCCAGCATTTT
CASRSYRESNQPQHF
>TRBD1|.|TRBV18|TRBJ1-4
TGTGCCAGCTCATACGACAGGGGCCCAAAAAAACTGTTTTTT
CASSYDRGPKKLFF
>TRBD2|.|TRBV6-6|TRBJ2-1
TGTGCCAGCAGTCGAGCCGGGACTAGCGGAAATGAGCAGTTCTTC
CASSRAGTSGNEQFF
>.|.|TRBV10-2|TRBJ1-3
TGCGCCAGCAGTGAGTCGCCAGGGACTGGAAACACCATATATTTT
CASSESPGTGNTIYF
>.|.|TRBV11-2|TRBJ2-1
TGTGCCAGCAGCTTAGCATCCGTTCTAGGCGGCAATGAGCAGTTCTTC
CASSLASVLGGNEQFF
>.|few|TRBV6-1|TRBJ1-5
TGTGCCAGCAGTGAAGGTGGCGGAAGCAATCAGCCCCAGCATTTT
CASSEGGGSNQPQHF
>.|.|TRBV6-5|TRBJ1-5
TGTGCCAGCAGTCCCTCGGGGGTCCTCAATCAGCCCCAGCATTTT
CASSPSGVLNQPQHF
>TRBD2|.|TRBV5-4|TRBJ2-5
TGTGCCAGCAGCGCCCGGACTAGCGGGAGGGAAACCCAGTACTTC
CASSARTSGRETQYF
>.|.|TRBV7-8|TRBJ2-3
TGTGCCAGCAGCTTGGCCGGGACTAGCACAGATACGCAGTATTTT
CASSLAGTSTDTQYF
>.|.|TRBV3-1/TRBV3-2|TRBJ2-7
TGTGCCAGCAGACCTTCGACAGGTTCGGTATACGAGCAGTACTTC
CASRPSTGSVYEQYF
>TRBD1|.|TRBV5-1|TRBJ1-2
TGCGCCAGCACCCCACAGGGGGCGTCGGACTATGGCTACACCTTC
CASTPQGASDYGYTF